Reported below is one T cell receptor (beta chain). Its cognate antigen is unknown. The CDR3 consists of 15 residues. Germline V CDR1 and CDR2: SGHRS, YFSETQ. Trimming shortened V by 0 bases and J by 6 bases, and 13 bases separated the two germline ends. Clones were read by immunoSEQ multiplex PCR, and TCRdb kept only the in-frame ones, dropping some. The sample includes roughly 2,300,000 clones, just under 95% of them seen just once. This sample was included in a study of shared clonotypes between healthy human individuals. Study context: Donors, aged 18 to 49, were a couple of women and a few men. Study results and caveats: Sequencing depth was expected to affect clonotype sharing among donors.

The V call is TRBV5-1, the J call TRBJ2-1, with D perhaps TRBD1 (5 bases). The receptor comes from a man aged 18 to 29 in good health. Some clones in this sample may be carry-over from other donors' samples. Sequenced material: naive CD4+ T cells from PBMCs. Subset here: CD45RA+ positively selected. CDR3 sequence: CASSLDPRDSNEQFF. Written as DNA, the CDR3 is TGCGCCAGCAGCTTGGATCCTCGAGACAGCAATGAGCAGTTCTTC.